This T cell receptor (beta chain) stems from a study of cytomegalovirus exposure and HLA in healthy donors. Whole-study context: Earlier results showed almost 120 million unique TCR beta sequences derived from some 190 million T cells.

About this clone: Its antigen is still unknown.

Donors showed nominal health when sampled, although they likely had unrecorded immune exposures. Notes on the study in general: The classifier was said to identify cytomegalovirus status with high specificity and sensitivity. In an earlier analysis, productive rearrangement rates for most beta V segments clustered near 87% or 30%.

Germline lookup yields CDR1 SEHNR and CDR2 FQNEAQ (reference sequence). The CDR3 runs 15 residues. V was pared by 3 bases and J by 1 base, with 12 bases between. PCR employed 60 Vbeta and 13 Jbeta primers. TCRdb's copy holds only in-frame clones and misses some; the assay was immunoSEQ multiplex PCR. The data show roughly 150,000 clones, with approximately 80% seen just once and 2.5% held by the top ten. The source of this sequence is a boy aged 2 to 10 in good health and CMV-seronegative. Material: PBMCs. The chain joins TRBV7-9 to TRBJ1-1, with TRBD1 as a possible D gene (6 bases). The CDR3 region has the DNA TGTGCCAGCAGCTTTCGAGGGACAAGGAACACTGAAGCTTTCTTT. Translated: CASSFRGTRNTEAFF. Variable domain in full (rest from reference TRBV7-9 and TRBJ1-1): DTGVSQNPRHKITKRGQNVTFRCDPISEHNRLYWYRQTLGQGPEFLTYFQNEAQLEKSRLLSDRFSAERPKGSFSTLEIQRTEQGDSAMYLCASSFRGTRNTEAFFGQGTRLTVV.